This TCR beta chain was recorded in a study of vaccination effects on CD4 cells after COVID-19. Some clones are missing from TCRdb's copy, which holds only in-frame ones; the method was immunoSEQ multiplex PCR. The sample lists around 30,000 clones, roughly two thirds occurring once. Before sequencing took place, the ViraFEST assay used viral peptide pools to expand antigen-specific CD4+ T cells. Cells that had been cultured for 10 days were the source of isolated CD4+ T cells. Neither prior SARS-CoV-2 infection nor positive nucleocapsid antibodies were present in the vaccine recipients. Half of the medium was exchanged for IL-2 medium on both days 3 and 7. Points from the study as a whole: Clones induced by infection and by vaccine showed marked clonal contraction late after vaccination.

Trimming removed 4 bases from V and 5 bases from J, with 8 bases in between. This CDR3 region has 12 residues. The V gene's germline CDR1 is MNHEY and CDR2 SVGEGT. Regarding this clone: What it binds is not known.

J is TRBJ1-2 and V is TRBV6-2 or TRBV6-3; D gene unclear. The receptor was derived from a human donor who received a COVID-19 vaccine. The sequences come from CD4+ T cells from PBMCs cultured with HCoV-229E spike peptides, collected before COVID-19 vaccination. The CDR3 DNA reads as TGTGCCAGCAGTTTCGGAGGGTATGGCTACACCTTC. It codes for CASSFGGYGYTF.